This T cell receptor (beta chain) was recovered during a study of post-analysis software for immune sequencing data (dated by TCRdb to between 2014 and 2016). Regarding the study in general: The recorded disease courses included relapsing-remitting, secondary progressive and progressive-relapsing multiple sclerosis, and some patients had no subtype annotation. A subset of samples was prepared in parallel using single-end sample barcoding, then pooled and co-amplified after Illumina adapter ligation. The patient repertoires were compared against 11 previously published healthy control repertoires obtained from donors aged roughly 6 to 25 years. The research as a whole found: Compared with controls, multiple sclerosis patients had significantly lower normalized Chao1 diversity, a finding suggesting substantial peripheral T-cell clonal expansion. Significantly higher frequencies in patients than in controls were found for a handful of TRBV segments, including TRBV5-6, TRBV5-1 and TRBV20-1. Direct clustering with F measure revealed strong co-clustering of samples prepared in the same batch, which led to a batch-effect correction. The multiple sclerosis patient group was slightly younger than the control group.

For CDR1 and CDR2, the germline V gene (reference sequence) lists DFQATT and SNEGSKA. V is cut by 6 bases and J by 4 bases, and the space between the germline ends is 24 bases. Measured from the cysteine to the phenylalanine, the CDR3 is 16 residues long. The DNA shown is the 48-base CDR3, in frame from base 1. Receptors were amplified or captured by PCR. The sequencer was an Illumina HiSeq 2500. To reduce PCR and sequencing biases, unique molecular identifiers were built into the TCR beta cDNA libraries. Roughly 500,000 cDNA molecules were obtained per 1 to 10 million input T cells, so each molecule approximated one T cell. The same protocol used for the earlier healthy control dataset was applied to prepare and sequence the patient libraries. Within a given batch, samples were prepared together, multiplexed and sequenced on the same HiSeq lane. Regarding the original processing steps: MIGEC handled the raw barcoded reads, throwing out single-read molecular identifier groups before consensus assembly and CDR3 extraction. Clonotype tables were post-analysed with VDJtools, normalizing diversity by down-sampling all datasets to the smallest sample size. Repertoire overlap clustering matched CDR3 amino acid but not nucleotide sequences to correct batch-related cross-sample contamination. TCRdb reran the public reads through fastp at Q25 and MiXCR, keeping productive beta chains. Rows with a matching CDR3 protein are joined into one entry that keeps the most common DNA and genes. The V and J calls and clone size come from TCRdb's table, not from the authors' own analysis. Across this sample there are about 770,000 distinct CDR3 sequences, with more than 45% seen only once. The ten largest make up roughly 4.9% of the sample.

To note about this clonotype: The antigen it binds to is not known. There are no base qualities to consult, and no much larger clone falls within one base.

TCR beta repertoires were profiled from peripheral blood of roughly twelve young patients with multiple sclerosis to demonstrate the VDJtools post-analysis software. The multiple sclerosis patients were children and adolescents between roughly 6 and 16 years of age. The source material was blood. The clonotype was recovered from a girl aged 5 to 17 with multiple sclerosis. The rearranged segments are TRBV20-1 and TRBJ1-1, with TRBD1 as a weak D call on 6 bases. The nucleotide sequence is given as TGCAGTGCCCCCGGTGGGGGGGCGATTATGGCCACTGAAGCTTTCTTT. Protein translation: CSAPGGGAIMATEAFF.